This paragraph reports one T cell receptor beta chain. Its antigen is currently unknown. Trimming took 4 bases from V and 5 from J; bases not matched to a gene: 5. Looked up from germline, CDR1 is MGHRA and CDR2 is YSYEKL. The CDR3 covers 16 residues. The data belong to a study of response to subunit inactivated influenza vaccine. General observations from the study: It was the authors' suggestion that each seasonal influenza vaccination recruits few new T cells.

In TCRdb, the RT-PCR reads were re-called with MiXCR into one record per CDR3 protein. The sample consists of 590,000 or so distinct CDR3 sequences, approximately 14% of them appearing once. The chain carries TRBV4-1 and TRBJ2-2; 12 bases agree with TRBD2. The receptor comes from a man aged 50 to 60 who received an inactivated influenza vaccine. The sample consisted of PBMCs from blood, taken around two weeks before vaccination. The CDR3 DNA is TGCGCCAGCAGCCTCTCTAGCGGGGGGGGGACCGGGGAGCTGTTTTTT. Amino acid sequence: CASSLSSGGGTGELFF.